This TCR beta chain comes out of a study of T cell repertoires in cytomegalovirus infection. As for the study in general: Both CMV infection and a matching HLA type were indicated by public TCR beta signatures.

Study-wide results and limits: Across the ex vivo response, the dominant clonotypes were HLA-C-restricted CMV-specific TCR beta clonotypes.

Germline CDR1 reads LNHDA; CDR2 reads SQIVND (reference sequence). The trim removed 6 bases at V and 7 bases at J, leaving 8 bases unmatched. The CDR3 extends over 14 amino acids. TCRdb used MiXCR to reprocess the reads, holding one entry per CDR3 protein. The profile shows some 800,000 distinct CDR3 sequences, approximately 32% of them singletons. In its sample, this clonotype was seen many times. What it binds is not known. The sample in question was cultured CD8+ T cells from PBMCs, obtained from culture after CMV antigen stimulation. The source of this sequence is a human donor in good health (CMV status not recorded). Some clones in this sample may be carry-over from other donors' samples. V gene TRBV19 combines with J gene TRBJ1-5; 8 bases align to TRBD1. CDR3 DNA sequence: TGTGCCAGTAGGGTGACAGGGGCGGGCCAGCCCCAGCATTTT. This gives the protein CASRVTGAGQPQHF.